Shown below are 27 T cell receptor beta chains from a single sample sequenced in a study of prognosis after radiotherapy for stage I lung cancer. TCR beta CDR3 was amplified from genomic DNA by two-round multiplex PCR. Individual primers that were specific to each TRBV and TRBJ gene served in first-round PCR. TCRdb re-called the multiplex PCR reads through MiXCR, storing one row per CDR3 protein. Found here are around 13,000 distinct CDR3 sequences, 43% of them singletons; the top ten hold 40%. The specimen was PBMCs, collected before or after stereotactic body radiation therapy (not recorded which). The source of these receptors is a donor over 45 with non-small cell lung cancer.

This clonotype has at least ten counts. V and J are TRBV7-2 and TRBJ1-6; D remains ambiguous. The CDR3 is 12 amino acids. Trimming took 6 bases from V and 12 from J, leaving 12 bases between them. From germline, CDR1 is SGHTA and CDR2 FQGNSA. The CDR3 sequence: CASRESFEPLHF. CDR3 nucleotides: TGTGCCAGCAGGGAATCTTTCGAACCCCTCCACTTT. Full variable domain (outside the CDR3, taken from reference TRBV7-2 and TRBJ1-6): GAGVSQSPSNKVTEKGKDVELRCDPISGHTALYWYRQSLGQGLEFLIYFQGNSAPDKSGLPSDRFSAERTGGSVSTLTIQRTQQEDSAVYLCASRESFEPLHFGNGTRLTVT.

In this sample, this clonotype turned up many times. V gene TRBV2 combines with J gene TRBJ2-1, with a weak D call TRBD2 (6 bases). The CDR3 runs to 14 residues. Germline V gives CDR1 SNHLY, CDR2 FYNNEI. Trimming shortened V by 7 bases and J by 3 bases, and 13 bases separated the two germline ends. CDR3 nucleotides: TGTGCCAGCACGGCGGGGACCCTCTACAATGAGCAGTTCTTC. Amino acids: CASTAGTLYNEQFF.

This clonotype was counted ten times or more. The CDR3 reads CASSLEGSVDTYEQYF. The CDR3 bases are TGTGCCAGCAGCTTAGAAGGCAGCGTGGACACCTACGAGCAGTACTTC. The chain carries TRBV11-2 and TRBJ2-7; TRBD1 is a possible D gene (5 bases). CDR1 and CDR2 from the germline V gene are SGHAT and FQNNGV. The CDR3 runs 16 residues. V was cut by 0 bases and J by 2 bases, with 14 bases left in between. The complete variable domain, with remaining parts taken from reference TRBV11-2 and TRBJ2-7, reads EAGVAQSPRYKIIEKRQSVAFWCNPISGHATLYWYQQILGQGPKLLIQFQNNGVVDDSQLPKDRFSAERLKGVDSTLKIQPAKLEDSAVYLCASSLEGSVDTYEQYFGPGTRLTVT.

The chain carries TRBV28 and TRBJ2-7, with 7 bases fitting TRBD1. Germline trimming cut 6 bases from V and 8 bases from J; bases unmatched to any gene: 10. Per germline, CDR1 MDHEN and CDR2 SYDVKM. CDR3 length: 13 amino acids. CDR3 nucleotide sequence: TGTGCCAGCAGCCCTCCGGGACAGAGTAAGCAGTACTTC. Amino acids: CASSPPGQSKQYF. The variable domain in full, completed from reference TRBV28 and TRBJ2-7, reads DVKVTQSSRYLVKRTGEKVFLECVQDMDHENMFWYRQDPGLGLRLIYFSYDVKMKEKGDIPEGYSVSREKKERFSLILESASTNQTSMYLCASSPPGQSKQYFGPGTRLTVT.

This clonotype was counted between two and nine times. The chain links TRBV7-9 to TRBJ1-2; possibly TRBD1 for D (6 bases). V gave up 1 base and J gave up 7 bases, with 13 bases separating them. This CDR3 has 14 amino acids. Germline V gene sequence: CDR1 SEHNR, CDR2 FQNEAQ (reference sequence). The CDR3, as DNA: TGTGCCAGCAGCTTAGGGTCAGGGGATCTTGGCTACACCTTC. Its translation is CASSLGSGDLGYTF.

This clonotype was recorded once. This chain uses TRBV27 with TRBJ1-6, with D possibly matching TRBD1 (5 bases). The CDR3 runs 14 residues. Per the germline V gene, CDR1 is MNHEY and CDR2 is SMNVEV (reference sequence). Trimming left V 6 bases short and J 9 bases short, with 15 bases between. The CDR3 DNA reads as TGTGCCAGCAGATTAACAGGACCTAGTTCACCCCTCCACTTT. The encoded protein is CASRLTGPSSPLHF.

Many counts were recorded for this clonotype. The chain couples TRBV7-9 to TRBJ2-5, with 7 bases that match TRBD2. The length of the CDR3 is 15 residues. Unmatched junction bases numbered 5, after V lost 2 bases and J lost 2 bases. Germline V gene sequence: CDR1 SEHNR, CDR2 FQNEAQ (reference sequence). The CDR3 spells CASSLIGGKQETQYF. The CDR3 nucleotides are TGTGCCAGCAGCTTAATCGGGGGGAAACAAGAGACCCAGTACTTC.

About this clonotype: Mismatch with germline at one junction end may stem from a read error. The rearrangement links TRBV7-7 to TRBJ2-2, with 7 bases aligning to TRBD1. Germline V gene data show CDR1 as SSHAT and CDR2 as FNYEAQ (reference sequence). CDR3 length: 16 residues. CDR3 protein: CASSLSGTANTGELFF. CDR3 sequence (DNA): TGTGCTAGCAGCTTGTCTGGGACAGCGAACACCGGGGAGCTGTTTTTT.

This clonotype was seen ten or more times. A much larger clone lies one base from this, so it may be a read error. The chain recombines TRBV28 with TRBJ1-5, with 10 bases identical to TRBD1. This CDR3 is 14 amino acids long. CDR1 MDHEN and CDR2 SYDVKM come from the germline V gene. J lost 7 bases, V lost 10 bases, and 10 bases had no gene match. The CDR3 bases are TGTGCCATGAGAGGGACAGGGGCTGTGCAGCCCCAGCATTTT. This sequence encodes CAMRGTGAVQPQHF.

Judged by abundance, this clonotype is medium-sized. The gene calls are TRBV6-5 and TRBJ2-7, with TRBD1 matching over 8 bases. Trimming removed 4 bases from V and 3 bases from J; junction bases left unmatched: 8. Germline CDR1 MNHEY, CDR2 SVGAGI. The CDR3 is made up of 15 amino acids. CDR3 coding DNA: TGTGCCAGCAGTTCGGCTGGACAGGGCCTCTACGAGCAGTACTTC. The encoded protein is CASSSAGQGLYEQYF.

V is TRBV27 and J is TRBJ1-6, with D uncertain. The CDR3 contains 18 residues. Germline CDR1 MNHEY, CDR2 SMNVEV (reference sequence). V was cut by 5 bases and J by 0 bases, with 17 bases left in between. CDR3 coding DNA: TGTGCCAGCAGTCAACATCATGCAGTCGGCTCCTATAATTCACCCCTCCACTTT. Its translation is CASSQHHAVGSYNSPLHF.

At least ten counts were recorded for this clonotype. The chain employs TRBV10-2 and TRBJ1-5, with D perhaps matching TRBD1 (5 bases). Looked up from germline, CDR1 is WSHSY and CDR2 is SAAADI. Trimming left V 0 bases short and J 5 bases short, with 8 bases between. The CDR3 has 14 amino acids. The CDR3, as DNA: TGCGCCAGCAGTGAGTCGACAGTAGATCAGCCCCAGCATTTT. This encodes CASSESTVDQPQHF.

As concerns this clonotype: At one of its ends the junction is not consistent with the germline gene, which may arise from a read error. J is TRBJ2-1 and V is TRBV20-1; D is ambiguous. Germline values: CDR1 DFQATT, CDR2 SNEGSKA (reference sequence). This CDR3 is 13 amino acids long. The CDR3: CSVQWPGDRATTF. The CDR3 DNA reads as TGCAGTGTTCAGTGGCCGGGCGACCGTGCTACTACCTTC.

This clonotype was counted once. This chain connects TRBV7-2 to TRBJ2-2, with D maybe TRBD2 (5 bases). Germline CDR1 reads SGHTA; CDR2 reads FQGNSA. Trimming shortened V by 2 bases and J by 5 bases, and 9 bases separated the two germline ends. This CDR3 has 14 residues. The CDR3 DNA reads TGTGCCAGCAGCTTAATCCCGGGAACCGGGGAGCTGTTTTTT. Residues: CASSLIPGTGELFF.

J is TRBJ2-7 and V is TRBV20-1; D remains unclear. Trimming removed 3 bases at V and 4 bases at J, with 13 bases between. The CDR3 is 13 residues long. The V gene's germline CDR1 is DFQATT and CDR2 SNEGSKA (reference sequence). CDR3 region: CSASAEDRYEQYF. For the CDR3, the DNA is TGCAGTGCTAGCGCAGAGGATAGGTACGAGCAGTACTTC.

The gene calls are TRBV30 and TRBJ1-6; the D is unclear. The germline V and J ends were trimmed by 3 bases and 5 bases, with 5 bases remaining between them. CDR3 length: 12 amino acids. Germline assignment: CDR1 GTSNPN and CDR2 SVGIG (reference sequence). CDR3 region: CAWRPDNSPLHF. CDR3 nucleotide sequence: TGTGCCTGGAGGCCCGATAATTCACCCCTCCACTTT.

The chain carries TRBV19 and TRBJ1-2; D is undetermined. CDR1 is LNHDA, CDR2 SQIVND, per germline (reference sequence). This CDR3 region has 12 residues. CDR3 residues: CSTEQSPYGYTF. CDR3 nucleotides: TGTTCCACCGAGCAAAGCCCTTATGGCTACACCTTC.

V and J are TRBV30 and TRBJ1-2; D may be TRBD1 (6 bases). Germline V gives CDR1 GTSNPN, CDR2 SVGIG (reference sequence). The CDR3 is 12 residues long. V dropped 0 bases and J dropped 6 bases, with 8 bases sitting between them. CDR3 protein: CAWSVNRDGYTF. CDR3 DNA sequence: TGTGCCTGGAGTGTTAACAGGGATGGCTACACCTTC.

This clonotype was detected only a few times. V usage is TRBV29-1 and J usage is TRBJ2-1; D is unclear. This CDR3 is 14 amino acids long. V lost 4 bases, J lost 8 bases, and 18 bases lay in between. Germline V gene data show CDR1 as SQVTM and CDR2 as ANQGSEA. CDR3 in DNA: TGCAGCGTTGCTGGAGTGGCCTATCGGGATGAGCAGTTCTTC. Protein sequence: CSVAGVAYRDEQFF.

In its sample, this clonotype was seen many times. This chain uses TRBV12-3 or TRBV12-4 with TRBJ2-3; 10 bases map to TRBD1. The CDR3 loop spans 14 amino acids. Trimming at V came to 6 bases and at J to 7 bases, leaving 7 bases not matched to a gene. CDR3 region: CASRGQGLGNTQYF. As DNA, the CDR3 is TGTGCCAGCAGGGGACAGGGGCTGGGGAATACGCAGTATTTT.

At least ten counts were recorded for this clonotype. A much larger clonotype is one base distant, so this may be a read error. The chain is built from TRBV6-2 or TRBV6-3 and TRBJ1-1; no clear D gene. V was pared by 8 bases and J by 10 bases, with 14 bases between. This CDR3 has 11 amino acids. In germline, CDR1 is MNHEY, CDR2 SVGEGT. CDR3 nucleotides: TGTGCCAGCGGCGACGGTTTCGGAGCTTTCTTT. Its translation: CASGDGFGAFF.

There are a few counts of this clonotype. The chain joins TRBV25-1 to TRBJ1-1; TRBD1 might be the D (5 bases). Germline CDR1 MGHDK, CDR2 SYGVNS. V lost 4 bases and J lost 5, with 11 bases in between. The CDR3 contains 13 residues. This CDR3 reads CASSGWAGTEAFF. CDR3 nucleotide sequence: TGTGCCAGCAGTGGATGGGCAGGGACTGAAGCTTTCTTT.

This clonotype was seen repeatedly, ten times or more. The V gene is TRBV6-1, the J gene TRBJ1-1, with unresolved D. The V end lost 10 bases, the J end lost 0 bases, and 6 bases lay between the germline ends. CDR1 is MNHNS, CDR2 SASEGT, per germline. The CDR3 has 11 residues. In DNA, the CDR3 is TGTGCCACCTTACTGAACACTGAAGCTTTCTTT. Translated, it gives CATLLNTEAFF.

With respect to this clonotype: A much larger clone lies one base from this, so it may be a read error. The chain carries TRBV24-1 and TRBJ1-1, with no clear D. The length of the CDR3 is 13 residues. From germline, CDR1 is KGHDR and CDR2 SFDVKD. Trimming stripped 2 bases from V and 1 base from J, with 4 bases between. DNA for the CDR3: TGTGCCACCAGTGATTCGGGGAACACTGAAGCTTTCTTT. It yields the protein CATSDSGNTEAFF.

This clonotype was recorded many times. The chain employs TRBV19 and TRBJ2-3, with 11 bases identical to TRBD2. There are 17 residues in the CDR3. Germline values: CDR1 LNHDA, CDR2 SQIVND (reference sequence). The ends lost 6 bases at V and 6 bases at J; junction bases unmatched: 14. CDR3 DNA sequence: TGTGCCAGTAGCGCCAACCGACTAGCGGGGCTCCCGGATACGCAGTATTTT. Its protein is CASSANRLAGLPDTQYF.

This clonotype was counted ten times or more. The V call is TRBV7-2, the J call TRBJ2-7; possible D gene TRBD2, 6 bases. CDR1 is SGHTA, CDR2 FQGNSA, per germline. The V and J ends lost 4 bases and 6 bases respectively, with 13 bases between them. The CDR3 sequence is 13 residues long. The CDR3 is CASSSGLEGEQYF. CDR3 nucleotide sequence: TGTGCCAGCAGCTCCGGACTGGAGGGCGAGCAGTACTTC.

V is TRBV5-4 and J is TRBJ2-7, with D unclear. Germline CDR1 SGHNT, CDR2 YYREEE (reference sequence). Deletions cut 1 base from V and 6 bases from J, with 14 bases between. This CDR3 contains 14 residues. The CDR3 DNA sequence: TGTGCCAGCAGCTTGTGGCAAGATGTAACCGAGCAGTACTTC. Translating it yields CASSLWQDVTEQYF.